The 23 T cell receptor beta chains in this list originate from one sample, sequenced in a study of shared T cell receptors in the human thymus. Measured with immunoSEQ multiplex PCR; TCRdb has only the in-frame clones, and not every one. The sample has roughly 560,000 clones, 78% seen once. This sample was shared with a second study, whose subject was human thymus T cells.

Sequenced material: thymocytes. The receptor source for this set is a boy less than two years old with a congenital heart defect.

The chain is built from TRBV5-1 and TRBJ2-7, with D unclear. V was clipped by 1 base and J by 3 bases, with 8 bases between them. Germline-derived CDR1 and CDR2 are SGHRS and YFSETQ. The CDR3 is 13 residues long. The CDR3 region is CASSLSDYYEQYF. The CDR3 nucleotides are TGCGCCAGCAGCTTGAGCGATTACTACGAGCAGTACTTC. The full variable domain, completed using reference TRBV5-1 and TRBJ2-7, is KAGVTQTPRYLIKTRGQQVTLSCSPISGHRSVSWYQQTPGQGLQFLFEYFSETQRNKGNFPGRFSGRQFSNSRSEMNVSTLELGDSALYLCASSLSDYYEQYFGPGTRLTVT.

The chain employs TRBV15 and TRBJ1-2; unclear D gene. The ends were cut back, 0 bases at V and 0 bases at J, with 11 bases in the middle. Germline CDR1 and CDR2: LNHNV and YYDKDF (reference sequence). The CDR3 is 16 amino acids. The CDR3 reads CATSRDGEVSNYGYTF. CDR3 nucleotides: TGTGCCACCAGCAGAGATGGGGAGGTATCTAACTATGGCTACACCTTC.

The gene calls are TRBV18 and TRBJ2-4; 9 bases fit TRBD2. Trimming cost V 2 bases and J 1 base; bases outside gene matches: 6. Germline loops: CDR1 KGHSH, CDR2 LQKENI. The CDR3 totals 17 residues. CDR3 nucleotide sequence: TGTGCCAGCTCACCATCTTGGGCGGGAGGGGCCAAAAACATTCAGTACTTC. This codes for CASSPSWAGGAKNIQYF.

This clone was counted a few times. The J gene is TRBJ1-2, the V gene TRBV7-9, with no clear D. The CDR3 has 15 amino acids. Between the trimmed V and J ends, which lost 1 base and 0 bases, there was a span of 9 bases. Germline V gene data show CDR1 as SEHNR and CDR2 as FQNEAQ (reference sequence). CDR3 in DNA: TGTGCCAGCAGCTTAGGGAGACCACCTAACTATGGCTACACCTTC. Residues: CASSLGRPPNYGYTF.

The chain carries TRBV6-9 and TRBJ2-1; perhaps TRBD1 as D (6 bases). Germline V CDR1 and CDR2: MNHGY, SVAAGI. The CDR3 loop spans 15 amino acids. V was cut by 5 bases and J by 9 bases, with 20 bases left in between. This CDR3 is CASSQRASQGCEQFF. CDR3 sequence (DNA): TGTGCCAGCAGTCAAAGGGCATCTCAGGGGTGTGAGCAGTTCTTC.

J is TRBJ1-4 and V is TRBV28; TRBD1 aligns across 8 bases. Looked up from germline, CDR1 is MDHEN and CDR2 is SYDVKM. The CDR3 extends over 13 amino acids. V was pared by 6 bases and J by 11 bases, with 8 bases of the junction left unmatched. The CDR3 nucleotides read TGTGCCAGCAGAACTACACAGGGGGGGAAACTGTTTTTT. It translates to CASRTTQGGKLFF.

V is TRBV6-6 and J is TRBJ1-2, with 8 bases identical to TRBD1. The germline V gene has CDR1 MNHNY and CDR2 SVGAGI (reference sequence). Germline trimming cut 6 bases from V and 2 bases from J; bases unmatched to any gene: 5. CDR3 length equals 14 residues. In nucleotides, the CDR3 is TGTGCCAGCAGCTCCCGGACAGGGAACTATGGCTACACCTTC. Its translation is CASSSRTGNYGYTF.

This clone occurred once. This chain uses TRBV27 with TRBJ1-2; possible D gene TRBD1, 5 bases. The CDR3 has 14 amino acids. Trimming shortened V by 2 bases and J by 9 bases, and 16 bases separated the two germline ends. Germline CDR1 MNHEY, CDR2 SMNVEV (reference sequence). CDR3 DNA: TGTGCCAGCAGTTTAAGTCGGCAGGGTTCGTGCTACACCTTC. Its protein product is CASSLSRQGSCYTF.

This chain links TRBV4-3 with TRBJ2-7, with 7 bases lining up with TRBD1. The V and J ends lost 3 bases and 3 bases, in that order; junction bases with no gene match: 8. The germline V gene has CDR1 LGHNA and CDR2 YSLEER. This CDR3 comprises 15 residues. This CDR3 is CASSQFQGQSYEQYF. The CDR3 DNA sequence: TGCGCCAGCAGCCAGTTCCAGGGACAGAGCTACGAGCAGTACTTC.

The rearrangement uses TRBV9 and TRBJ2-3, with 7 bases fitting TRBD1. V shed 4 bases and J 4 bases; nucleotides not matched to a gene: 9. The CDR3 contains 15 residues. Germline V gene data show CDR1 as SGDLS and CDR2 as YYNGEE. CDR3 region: CASSPWGTEADTQYF. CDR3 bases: TGTGCCAGCAGCCCGTGGGGGACAGAAGCAGATACGCAGTATTTT.

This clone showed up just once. The CDR3 reads CASSFHGIADRSNYGYTF. CDR3 nucleotide sequence: TGTGCCAGCAGCTTTCATGGGATCGCGGACAGGTCAAACTATGGCTACACCTTC. J is TRBJ1-2 and V is TRBV5-8; TRBD1 agrees at 7 bases. CDR1 and CDR2 from the germline V gene are SGHTS and YDEGEE. Trimming at V came to 2 bases and at J to 2 bases, leaving 15 bases not matched to a gene. This CDR3 spans 18 amino acids.

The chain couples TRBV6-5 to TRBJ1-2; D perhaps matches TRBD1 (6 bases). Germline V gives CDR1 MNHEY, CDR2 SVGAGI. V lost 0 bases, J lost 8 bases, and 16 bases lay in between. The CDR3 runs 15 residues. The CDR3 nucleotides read TGTGCCAGCAGTTACTCGTTGGGGGGGCTCGGAGGCTACACCTTC. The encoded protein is CASSYSLGGLGGYTF.

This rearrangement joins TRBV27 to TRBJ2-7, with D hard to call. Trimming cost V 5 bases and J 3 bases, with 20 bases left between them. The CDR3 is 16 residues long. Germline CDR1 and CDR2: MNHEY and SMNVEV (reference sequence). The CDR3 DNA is TGTGCCAGCAGTCCCCTGACAATCAGCCCCGGCTACGAGCAGTACTTC. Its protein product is CASSPLTISPGYEQYF.

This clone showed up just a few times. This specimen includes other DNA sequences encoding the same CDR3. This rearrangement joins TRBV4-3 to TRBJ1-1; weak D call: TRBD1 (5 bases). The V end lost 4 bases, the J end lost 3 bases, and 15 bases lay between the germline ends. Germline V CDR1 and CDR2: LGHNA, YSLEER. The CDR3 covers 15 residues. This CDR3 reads CASSPRAGRDTEAFF. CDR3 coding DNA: TGCGCCAGCAGCCCCCGGGCAGGGAGGGACACTGAAGCTTTCTTT.

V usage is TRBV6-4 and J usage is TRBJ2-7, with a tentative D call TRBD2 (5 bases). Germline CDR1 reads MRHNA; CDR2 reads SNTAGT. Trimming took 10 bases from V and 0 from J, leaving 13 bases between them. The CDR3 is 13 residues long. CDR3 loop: CATSDGNSYEQYF. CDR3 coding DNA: TGTGCCACCTCGGACGGGAACTCCTACGAGCAGTACTTC.

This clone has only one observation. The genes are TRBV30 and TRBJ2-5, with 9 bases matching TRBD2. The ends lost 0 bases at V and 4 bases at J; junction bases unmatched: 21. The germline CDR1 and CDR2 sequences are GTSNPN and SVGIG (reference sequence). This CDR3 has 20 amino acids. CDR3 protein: CAWSVRSIPRGRAFGETQYF. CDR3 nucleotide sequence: TGTGCCTGGAGTGTAAGGAGCATTCCCCGCGGGAGGGCCTTTGGAGAGACCCAGTACTTC.

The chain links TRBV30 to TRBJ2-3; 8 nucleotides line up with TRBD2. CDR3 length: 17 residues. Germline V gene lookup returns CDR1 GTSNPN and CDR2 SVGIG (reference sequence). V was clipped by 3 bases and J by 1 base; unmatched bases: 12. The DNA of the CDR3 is TGTGCCTGGAGATATACTAGCGGCGATGGGGGCACAGATACGCAGTATTTT. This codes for CAWRYTSGDGGTDTQYF.

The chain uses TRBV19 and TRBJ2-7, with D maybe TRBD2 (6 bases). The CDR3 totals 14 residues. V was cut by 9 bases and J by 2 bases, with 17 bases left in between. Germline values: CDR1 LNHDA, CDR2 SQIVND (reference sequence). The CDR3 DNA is TGTGCCAGCAACCAAGCTAGCGTACCCTACGAGCAGTACTTC. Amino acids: CASNQASVPYEQYF.

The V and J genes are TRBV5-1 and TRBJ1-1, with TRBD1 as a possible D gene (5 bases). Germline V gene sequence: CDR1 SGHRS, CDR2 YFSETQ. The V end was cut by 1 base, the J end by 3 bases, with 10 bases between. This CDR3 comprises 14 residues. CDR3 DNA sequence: TGCGCCAGCAGCTTGTCTGGCAGGGACACTGAAGCTTTCTTT. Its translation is CASSLSGRDTEAFF. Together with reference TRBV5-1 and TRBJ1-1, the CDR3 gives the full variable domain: KAGVTQTPRYLIKTRGQQVTLSCSPISGHRSVSWYQQTPGQGLQFLFEYFSETQRNKGNFPGRFSGRQFSNSRSEMNVSTLELGDSALYLCASSLSGRDTEAFFGQGTRLTVV.

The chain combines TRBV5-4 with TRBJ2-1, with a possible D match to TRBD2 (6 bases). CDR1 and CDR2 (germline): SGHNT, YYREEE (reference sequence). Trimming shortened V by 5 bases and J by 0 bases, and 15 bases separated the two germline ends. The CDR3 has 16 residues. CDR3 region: CASRFSGTSSYNEQFF. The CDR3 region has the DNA TGTGCCAGCAGGTTTAGCGGCACCAGCTCCTACAATGAGCAGTTCTTC.

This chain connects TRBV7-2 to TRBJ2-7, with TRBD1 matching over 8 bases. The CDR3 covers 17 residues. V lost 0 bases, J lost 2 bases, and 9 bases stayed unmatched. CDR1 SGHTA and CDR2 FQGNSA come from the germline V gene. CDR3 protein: CASSLAPDRVPTYEQYF. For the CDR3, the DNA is TGTGCCAGCAGCTTAGCCCCGGACAGGGTCCCTACCTACGAGCAGTACTTC.

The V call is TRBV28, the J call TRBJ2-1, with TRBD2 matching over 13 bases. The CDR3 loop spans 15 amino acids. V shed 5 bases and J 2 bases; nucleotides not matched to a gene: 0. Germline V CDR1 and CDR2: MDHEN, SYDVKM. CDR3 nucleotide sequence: TGTGCCAGCAGTGGACTAGCGGGGGCCTACAATGAGCAGTTCTTC. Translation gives CASSGLAGAYNEQFF.

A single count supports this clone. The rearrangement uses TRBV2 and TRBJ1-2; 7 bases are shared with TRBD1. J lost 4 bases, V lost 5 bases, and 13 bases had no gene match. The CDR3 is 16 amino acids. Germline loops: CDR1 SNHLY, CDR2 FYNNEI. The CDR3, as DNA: TGTGCCAGCAGTTGCGGACAGGAGGTTAACTCCTATGGCTACACCTTC. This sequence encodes CASSCGQEVNSYGYTF.